This is a list of T cell receptor beta chains from one sample in a study of T-cell memory formation after mild COVID-19. TCRdb independently ran MiXCR on the 5' RACE reads; one entry per CDR3 protein. In the table there are 530,000 or so distinct CDR3 sequences, about 18% of which are singletons. The material sequenced was PBMCs or a T cell subset sorted from them (not recorded which). These receptors all come from an adult woman who had mild COVID-19 (a few samples of this study predate the infection). Cell type and time point are not known. The CDR3 runs from the conserved cysteine through the conserved F or W. Each record gives: D gene, clone size, J gene, V gene, CDR3 DNA, CDR3 protein. D genes are given only for firm matches. A row's size may be missing; if present it is once, few, many or a size class.

D gene: TRBD2
clone size: few
J gene: TRBJ2-1
V gene: TRBV6-5
CDR3 DNA: TGTGCCAGCAGTTACTCCGGTAAAACTAGCGGACTCTCCTACAATGAGCAGTTCTTC
CDR3 protein: CASSYSGKTSGLSYNEQFF

D gene: .
clone size: few
J gene: TRBJ2-1
V gene: TRBV3-1
CDR3 DNA: TGTGCCAGCAGCTTTAGTCGCGATGAGCAGTTCTTC
CDR3 protein: CASSFSRDEQFF

D gene: .
clone size: few
J gene: TRBJ1-5
V gene: TRBV20-1
CDR3 DNA: TGCAGTGTGGGGAGCGCACACCGCAATCAGCCCCAGCATTTT
CDR3 protein: CSVGSAHRNQPQHF

D gene: TRBD2
clone size: .
J gene: TRBJ2-3
V gene: TRBV29-1
CDR3 DNA: TGCAGCGTTGATACTAGCGGGGATACGCAGTATTTT
CDR3 protein: CSVDTSGDTQYF

D gene: .
clone size: few
J gene: TRBJ2-5
V gene: TRBV5-1
CDR3 DNA: TGCGCCAGCGCCACACCCCTCCAAGAGACCCAGTACTTC
CDR3 protein: CASATPLQETQYF

D gene: TRBD1
clone size: .
J gene: TRBJ2-2
V gene: TRBV20-1
CDR3 DNA: TGCAGTGCTAGGGGACAGGGAGGAAGAACCGGGGAGCTGTTTTTT
CDR3 protein: CSARGQGGRTGELFF

D gene: .
clone size: .
J gene: TRBJ1-1
V gene: TRBV12-3/TRBV12-4
CDR3 DNA: TGTGCCAGCACCGCCTACCCCAACAGAGACCGAACGTACACTGAAGCTTTCTTT
CDR3 protein: CASTAYPNRDRTYTEAFF

D gene: .
clone size: few
J gene: TRBJ1-1
V gene: TRBV13
CDR3 DNA: TGTGCCAGCAGCTTTGGGACACCTGAAGCTTTCTTT
CDR3 protein: CASSFGTPEAFF

D gene: .
clone size: few
J gene: TRBJ2-3
V gene: TRBV29-1
CDR3 DNA: TGCAGCGCAACTGTTGACCAGGGAAGGGCAGATACGCAGTATTTT
CDR3 protein: CSATVDQGRADTQYF

D gene: .
clone size: once
J gene: TRBJ1-1
V gene: TRBV5-8
CDR3 DNA: TGTGCCAGCAGATCATACGGGGGGCTGGGGACTGAAGCTTTCTTT
CDR3 protein: CASRSYGGLGTEAFF

D gene: TRBD1
clone size: .
J gene: TRBJ2-7
V gene: TRBV5-1
CDR3 DNA: TGCGCCAGTTCCGGGACAGGGGTAACCGCGGAGCAGTACTTC
CDR3 protein: CASSGTGVTAEQYF

D gene: TRBD1
clone size: .
J gene: TRBJ1-1
V gene: TRBV10-3
CDR3 DNA: TGTGCCATCAGTGGGGACAGACTGAACACTGAAGCTTTCTTT
CDR3 protein: CAISGDRLNTEAFF

D gene: TRBD2
clone size: .
J gene: TRBJ2-5
V gene: TRBV10-3
CDR3 DNA: TGTGCCATCAGTGAGGGTAGCGGGGGCGTACGGGAGACCCAGTACTTC
CDR3 protein: CAISEGSGGVRETQYF

D gene: .
clone size: .
J gene: TRBJ2-3
V gene: TRBV5-1
CDR3 DNA: TGCGCCAGCAGCCCGCAAGCGGGACAGACTATCACAGATACGCAGTATTTT
CDR3 protein: CASSPQAGQTITDTQYF

D gene: .
clone size: .
J gene: TRBJ1-6
V gene: TRBV5-5
CDR3 DNA: TGTGCCAGCAGTAGACCTCTAGGGGATTCACCCCTCCACTTT
CDR3 protein: CASSRPLGDSPLHF

D gene: .
clone size: .
J gene: TRBJ1-5
V gene: TRBV21-1
CDR3 DNA: TGTGCCAGCAGCAAAGGTGGGAAAGGCAATCAGCCCCAGCATTTT
CDR3 protein: CASSKGGKGNQPQHF

D gene: TRBD1
clone size: many
J gene: TRBJ2-1
V gene: TRBV27
CDR3 DNA: TGTGCCAGCAGTCGGACAGGGGGAGTTGGGGATGAGCAGTTCTTC
CDR3 protein: CASSRTGGVGDEQFF

D gene: TRBD1
clone size: .
J gene: TRBJ2-7
V gene: TRBV6-5
CDR3 DNA: TGTGCCAGCAGTTACGGGACAGGGACCTCCTACGAGCAGTACTTC
CDR3 protein: CASSYGTGTSYEQYF

D gene: .
clone size: .
J gene: TRBJ1-5
V gene: TRBV12-3/TRBV12-4
CDR3 DNA: TGTGCCAGCAGATTGAATAGCAATCAGCCCCAGCATTTT
CDR3 protein: CASRLNSNQPQHF

D gene: .
clone size: .
J gene: TRBJ2-3
V gene: TRBV6-5
CDR3 DNA: TGTGCCAGCAGTTACCGGGGGCACACAGATACGCAGTATTTT
CDR3 protein: CASSYRGHTDTQYF

D gene: .
clone size: few
J gene: TRBJ1-5
V gene: TRBV12-3/TRBV12-4
CDR3 DNA: TGTGCCAGCAGTTTCAGTAATAATCAGCCCCAGCATTTT
CDR3 protein: CASSFSNNQPQHF

D gene: .
clone size: .
J gene: TRBJ1-2
V gene: TRBV18
CDR3 DNA: TGTGCCAGCTCACCACCGGCAGGGTCGAACTATGGCTACACCTTC
CDR3 protein: CASSPPAGSNYGYTF

D gene: TRBD2
clone size: .
J gene: TRBJ2-5
V gene: TRBV3-1
CDR3 DNA: TGTGCCAGCAGCCCCAAAGCTAGCGGGGAGACCCAGTACTTC
CDR3 protein: CASSPKASGETQYF

D gene: TRBD1
clone size: .
J gene: TRBJ2-3
V gene: TRBV4-3
CDR3 DNA: TGCGCCAGCAGTCGAATAACAGGGGTAGCGCAGTATTTT
CDR3 protein: CASSRITGVAQYF

D gene: .
clone size: .
J gene: TRBJ1-5
V gene: TRBV5-4
CDR3 DNA: TGTGCCACCTCAGCAGGGATTAGCAATCAGCCCCAGCATTTT
CDR3 protein: CATSAGISNQPQHF

D gene: .
clone size: few
J gene: TRBJ2-1
V gene: TRBV5-1
CDR3 DNA: TGCGCCAGCAGCTTGGTTTCTACTAGCTTGGGGAATGAGCAGTTCTTC
CDR3 protein: CASSLVSTSLGNEQFF

D gene: .
clone size: .
J gene: TRBJ2-1
V gene: TRBV9
CDR3 DNA: TGTGCCAGCAGCGTTACCCCTGCTAACAATGAGCAGTTCTTC
CDR3 protein: CASSVTPANNEQFF

D gene: TRBD2
clone size: few
J gene: TRBJ2-7
V gene: TRBV6-2/TRBV6-3
CDR3 DNA: TGTGCCAGTAGAGCGGGAGGCGCCACCTACGAGCAGTACTTC
CDR3 protein: CASRAGGATYEQYF

D gene: .
clone size: .
J gene: TRBJ1-5
V gene: TRBV6-6
CDR3 DNA: TGTGCCAGCACAGACGAGGGATTAGGTAGTCAGCCCCAGCATTTT
CDR3 protein: CASTDEGLGSQPQHF

D gene: .
clone size: many
J gene: TRBJ2-7
V gene: TRBV15
CDR3 DNA: TGTGCCACCGGGACCTACTACGAGCAGTACTTC
CDR3 protein: CATGTYYEQYF

D gene: .
clone size: few
J gene: TRBJ1-4
V gene: TRBV7-6
CDR3 DNA: TGTGCCAGCAGCTTAGACGGCGACGGGGGTGAAAAACTGTTTTTT
CDR3 protein: CASSLDGDGGEKLFF

D gene: TRBD1
clone size: few
J gene: TRBJ1-6
V gene: TRBV5-6
CDR3 DNA: TGTGCCAGCAGCTCAGCAGGACAGGGGGATATTCCACCCCTCCACTTT
CDR3 protein: CASSSAGQGDIPPLHF

D gene: .
clone size: .
J gene: TRBJ2-3
V gene: TRBV5-1
CDR3 DNA: TGCGCCAGCAGCTTCAGGGGGGGGCTTCCAGATACGCAGTATTTT
CDR3 protein: CASSFRGGLPDTQYF

D gene: .
clone size: many
J gene: TRBJ1-1
V gene: TRBV10-2
CDR3 DNA: TGCGCCAGCAGTGATCTTGGACACTGGAACACTGAAGCTTTCTTT
CDR3 protein: CASSDLGHWNTEAFF

D gene: .
clone size: .
J gene: TRBJ2-4
V gene: TRBV5-1
CDR3 DNA: TGCGCCAGCATCCCCGGGCGCCTAGCCAAAAACATTCAGTACTTC
CDR3 protein: CASIPGRLAKNIQYF

D gene: .
clone size: few
J gene: TRBJ1-3
V gene: TRBV7-2
CDR3 DNA: TGTGCCAGCAGATTTAGTTGGGGTTCAGAAAACACCATATATTTT
CDR3 protein: CASRFSWGSENTIYF

D gene: .
clone size: many
J gene: TRBJ2-6
V gene: TRBV5-1
CDR3 DNA: TGCGCCAGCAGCTTGGCCTTCACAGGTCCCGGGGCCAACGTCCTGACTTTC
CDR3 protein: CASSLAFTGPGANVLTF

D gene: .
clone size: .
J gene: TRBJ2-3
V gene: TRBV5-1
CDR3 DNA: TGCGCCAGCAGCCCCCCTGAGGATACGCAGTATTTT
CDR3 protein: CASSPPEDTQYF

D gene: .
clone size: few
J gene: TRBJ1-1
V gene: TRBV7-9
CDR3 DNA: TGTGCCAGCAGCCCCCAACAGGGCCCGAACACTGAAGCTTTCTTT
CDR3 protein: CASSPQQGPNTEAFF

D gene: .
clone size: .
J gene: TRBJ2-1
V gene: TRBV20-1
CDR3 DNA: TGCAGTGCCCAGGAGGGACGTGAGCTGATTGACCAGTTCTTC
CDR3 protein: CSAQEGRELIDQFF

D gene: .
clone size: many
J gene: TRBJ2-7
V gene: TRBV6-5
CDR3 DNA: TGTGCCAGCAGTTACTCGGAAGAGGGGGGTAGAGAGCAGTACTTC
CDR3 protein: CASSYSEEGGREQYF

D gene: .
clone size: few
J gene: TRBJ1-2
V gene: TRBV12-3/TRBV12-4
CDR3 DNA: TGTGCCAGCAGTTTTGGTATCTATGGCTACACCTTC
CDR3 protein: CASSFGIYGYTF

D gene: TRBD1
clone size: .
J gene: TRBJ1-2
V gene: TRBV12-3/TRBV12-4
CDR3 DNA: TGTGCCAGCAGTTTGGGGGACAGATATGGCTACACCTTC
CDR3 protein: CASSLGDRYGYTF

D gene: TRBD2
clone size: .
J gene: TRBJ2-2
V gene: TRBV9
CDR3 DNA: TGTGCCAGCAGCGTAGCCTCTCTAGCGGGGGACACCGGGGAGCTGTTTTTT
CDR3 protein: CASSVASLAGDTGELFF

D gene: .
clone size: few
J gene: TRBJ2-7
V gene: TRBV4-1
CDR3 DNA: TGCGCCAGCAGCCTCCCGGGTCTCGACGAGCAGTACTTC
CDR3 protein: CASSLPGLDEQYF

D gene: TRBD1
clone size: .
J gene: TRBJ2-7
V gene: TRBV5-1
CDR3 DNA: TGCGCCAGCAGCCGCTCCGGGACAGGCGGTTACGAGCAGTACTTC
CDR3 protein: CASSRSGTGGYEQYF

D gene: .
clone size: many
J gene: TRBJ1-1
V gene: TRBV10-3
CDR3 DNA: TGTGCCATCAGTGAGTCGGTAGGACGAGGTAACACTGAAGCTTTCTTT
CDR3 protein: CAISESVGRGNTEAFF

D gene: TRBD1
clone size: .
J gene: TRBJ2-7
V gene: TRBV11-2
CDR3 DNA: TGTGCCAGCAACTTACAGGGACAGATAACCTACGAGCAGTACTTC
CDR3 protein: CASNLQGQITYEQYF

D gene: TRBD1
clone size: many
J gene: TRBJ2-1
V gene: TRBV6-2/TRBV6-3
CDR3 DNA: TGTGCCAGCAGCCCGCCGGGACAGGGGAGGGAGCAGTTCTTC
CDR3 protein: CASSPPGQGREQFF